This TCR beta chain came from a study of blood T cell repertoires in COVID-19. Study details: The cDNA or gDNA used as material had been derived from T cells, B-cell-depleted T cells, or PBMCs.

Per the original methods: For nucleated cells, counts were estimated from reference gene primer amplification. Profiled with immunoSEQ multiplex PCR; TCRdb holds only in-frame clones, not every one. D and trimming come from the DNA, and the V and J calls and clone size come from that table. In the table there are 200,000 to 250,000 clones, around 90% of which are singletons. The Seattle patients, enrolled during active infection, were followed longitudinally. The TCR sequence derives from a young man with COVID-19, enrolled during active disease. Input material: peripheral blood.

CDR3 sequence: CASSPGQGTDTQYF. The CDR3, as DNA: TGTGCCAGTAGTCCCGGACAGGGGACAGATACGCAGTATTTT. The gene calls are TRBV19 and TRBJ2-3, with 9 bases fitting TRBD1. CDR1 and CDR2 (germline): LNHDA, SQIVND (reference sequence). The CDR3 has 14 residues. V lost 5 bases, J lost 3 bases, and 3 bases stayed unmatched.